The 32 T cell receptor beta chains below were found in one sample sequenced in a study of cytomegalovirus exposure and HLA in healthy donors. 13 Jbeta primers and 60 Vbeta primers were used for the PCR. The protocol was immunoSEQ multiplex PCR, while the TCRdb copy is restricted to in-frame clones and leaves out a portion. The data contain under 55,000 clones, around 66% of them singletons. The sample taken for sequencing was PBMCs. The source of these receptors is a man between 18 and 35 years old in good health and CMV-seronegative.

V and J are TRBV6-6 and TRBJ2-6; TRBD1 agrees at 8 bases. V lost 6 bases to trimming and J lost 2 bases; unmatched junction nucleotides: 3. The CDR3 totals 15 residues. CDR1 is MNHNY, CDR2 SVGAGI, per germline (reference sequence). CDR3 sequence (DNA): TGTGCCAGCAGCCCACAGGGGGCTGGGGCCAACGTCCTGACTTTC. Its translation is CASSPQGAGANVLTF.

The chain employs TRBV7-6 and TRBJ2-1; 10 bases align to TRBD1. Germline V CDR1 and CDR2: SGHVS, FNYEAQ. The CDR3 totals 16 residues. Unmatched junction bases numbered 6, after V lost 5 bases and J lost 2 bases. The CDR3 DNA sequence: TGTGCCAGCAGCCTCATGGGACAGGGGACCTACAATGAGCAGTTCTTC. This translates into CASSLMGQGTYNEQFF. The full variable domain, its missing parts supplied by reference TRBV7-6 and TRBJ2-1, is GAGVSQSPRYKVTKRGQDVALRCDPISGHVSLYWYRQALGQGPEFLTYFNYEAQQDKSGLPNDRFSAERPEGSISTLTIQRTEQRDSAMYRCASSLMGQGTYNEQFFGPGTRLTVL.

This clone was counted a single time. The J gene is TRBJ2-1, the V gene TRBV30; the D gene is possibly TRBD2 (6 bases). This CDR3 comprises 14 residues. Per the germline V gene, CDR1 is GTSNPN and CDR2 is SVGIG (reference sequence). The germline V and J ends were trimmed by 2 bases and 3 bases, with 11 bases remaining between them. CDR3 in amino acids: CAWSLASVYNEQFF. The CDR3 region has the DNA TGTGCCTGGAGTCTGGCTAGCGTCTACAATGAGCAGTTCTTC. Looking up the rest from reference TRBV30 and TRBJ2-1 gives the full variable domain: SQTIHQWPATLVQPVGSPLSLECTVEGTSNPNLYWYRQAAGRGLQLLFYSVGIGQISSEVPQNLSASRPQDRQFILSSKKLLLSDSGFYLCAWSLASVYNEQFFGPGTRLTVL.

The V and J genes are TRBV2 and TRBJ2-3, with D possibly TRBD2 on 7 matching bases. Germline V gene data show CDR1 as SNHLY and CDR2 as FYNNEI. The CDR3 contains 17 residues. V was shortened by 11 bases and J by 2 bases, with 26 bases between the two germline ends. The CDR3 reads CAGGGGRTASNTDTQYF. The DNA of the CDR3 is TGTGCCGGGGGGGGAGGGCGGACAGCTTCTAACACAGATACGCAGTATTTT.

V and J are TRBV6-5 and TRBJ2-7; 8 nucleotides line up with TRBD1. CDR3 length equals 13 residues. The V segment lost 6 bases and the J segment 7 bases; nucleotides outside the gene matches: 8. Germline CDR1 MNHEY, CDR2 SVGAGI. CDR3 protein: CASSVTGAGEQYF. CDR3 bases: TGTGCCAGCAGCGTGACAGGGGCCGGAGAGCAGTACTTC.

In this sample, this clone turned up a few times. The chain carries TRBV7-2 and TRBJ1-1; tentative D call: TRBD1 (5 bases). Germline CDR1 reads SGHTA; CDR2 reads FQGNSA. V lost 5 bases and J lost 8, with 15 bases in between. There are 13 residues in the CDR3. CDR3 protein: CASSPGGAGEAFF. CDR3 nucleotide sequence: TGTGCCAGCAGCCCGGGAGGGGCAGGGGAAGCTTTCTTT. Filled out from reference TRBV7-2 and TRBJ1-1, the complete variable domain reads GAGVSQSPSNKVTEKGKDVELRCDPISGHTALYWYRQSLGQGLEFLIYFQGNSAPDKSGLPSDRFSAERTGGSVSTLTIQRTQQEDSAVYLCASSPGGAGEAFFGQGTRLTVV.

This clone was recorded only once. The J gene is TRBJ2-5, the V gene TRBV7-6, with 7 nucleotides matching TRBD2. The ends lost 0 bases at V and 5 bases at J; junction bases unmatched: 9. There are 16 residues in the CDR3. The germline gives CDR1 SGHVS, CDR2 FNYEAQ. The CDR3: CASSLAAGTRRETQYF. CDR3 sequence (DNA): TGTGCCAGCAGCTTAGCAGCGGGGACTCGGAGGGAGACCCAGTACTTC.

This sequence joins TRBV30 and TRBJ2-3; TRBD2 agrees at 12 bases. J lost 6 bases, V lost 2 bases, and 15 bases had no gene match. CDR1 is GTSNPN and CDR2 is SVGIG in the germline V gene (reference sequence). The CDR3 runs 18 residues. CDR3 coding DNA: TGTGCCTGGAGTTCTGAGGGTTTACTAGCGGGAGGTTCCGATACGCAGTATTTT. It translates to CAWSSEGLLAGGSDTQYF.

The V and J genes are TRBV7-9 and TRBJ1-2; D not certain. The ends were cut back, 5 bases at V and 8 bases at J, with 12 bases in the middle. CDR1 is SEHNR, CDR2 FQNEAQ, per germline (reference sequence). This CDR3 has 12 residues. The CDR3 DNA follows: TGTGCCAGCAGCATACAGCCCGGCGGCTACACCTTC. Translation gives CASSIQPGGYTF.

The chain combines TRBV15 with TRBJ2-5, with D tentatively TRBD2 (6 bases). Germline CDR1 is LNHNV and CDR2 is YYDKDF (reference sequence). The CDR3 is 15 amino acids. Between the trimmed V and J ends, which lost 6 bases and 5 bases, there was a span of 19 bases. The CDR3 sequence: CATRFVYGSSETQYF. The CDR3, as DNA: TGTGCCACCAGGTTCGTTTACGGGAGCTCGGAGACCCAGTACTTC.

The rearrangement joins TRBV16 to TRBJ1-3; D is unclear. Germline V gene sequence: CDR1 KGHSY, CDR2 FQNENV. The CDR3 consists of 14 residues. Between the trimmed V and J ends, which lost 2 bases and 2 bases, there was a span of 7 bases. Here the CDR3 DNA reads TGTGCCAGCAGCCAAGAGTATGCTGGAAACACCATATATTTT. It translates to CASSQEYAGNTIYF.

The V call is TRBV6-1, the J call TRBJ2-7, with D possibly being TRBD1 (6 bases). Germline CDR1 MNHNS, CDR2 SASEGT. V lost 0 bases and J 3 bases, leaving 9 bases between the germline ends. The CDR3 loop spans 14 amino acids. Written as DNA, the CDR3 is TGTGCCAGCAGTGAAGCGCTCAGGGGCTACGAGCAGTACTTC. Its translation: CASSEALRGYEQYF.

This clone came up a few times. CDR3 in DNA: TGTGCCAGCAGCTTATTTAGGGGGACAGAAGAGACCCAGTACTTC. Translation: CASSLFRGTEETQYF. The chain combines TRBV13 with TRBJ2-5; 7 bases are shared with TRBD1. Germline CDR1 is PRHDT and CDR2 is FYEKMQ (reference sequence). Germline trimming cut 2 bases from V and 3 bases from J; bases unmatched to any gene: 6. There are 15 residues in the CDR3.

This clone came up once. The CDR3 protein is CASSPLGGRADTQYF. The CDR3 DNA is TGCGCCAGCAGCCCATTAGGTGGGAGGGCAGATACGCAGTATTTT. This chain uses TRBV10-1 with TRBJ2-3; 7 bases map to TRBD2. This CDR3 comprises 15 residues. The V gene's germline CDR1 is WNHNN and CDR2 SYGVQD (reference sequence). V gave up 6 bases and J gave up 4 bases; unmatched junction bases: 10.

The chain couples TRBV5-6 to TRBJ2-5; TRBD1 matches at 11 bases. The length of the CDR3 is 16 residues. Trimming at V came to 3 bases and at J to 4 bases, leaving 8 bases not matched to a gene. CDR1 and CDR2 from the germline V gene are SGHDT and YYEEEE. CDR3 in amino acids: CASSWTGTGGLETQYF. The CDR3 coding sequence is TGTGCCAGCAGCTGGACCGGGACAGGGGGGTTAGAGACCCAGTACTTC. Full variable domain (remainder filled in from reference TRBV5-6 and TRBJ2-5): DAGVTQSPTHLIKTRGQQVTLRCSPKSGHDTVSWYQQALGQGPQFIFQYYEEEERQRGNFPDRFSGHQFPNYSSELNVNALLLGDSALYLCASSWTGTGGLETQYFGPGTRLLVL.

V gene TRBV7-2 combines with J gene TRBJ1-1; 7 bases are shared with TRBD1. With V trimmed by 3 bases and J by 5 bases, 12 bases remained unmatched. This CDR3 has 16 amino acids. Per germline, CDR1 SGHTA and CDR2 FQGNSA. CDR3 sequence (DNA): TGTGCCAGCAGCTTGGATCCCCAGGGGGGAGGAACTGAAGCTTTCTTT. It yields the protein CASSLDPQGGGTEAFF.

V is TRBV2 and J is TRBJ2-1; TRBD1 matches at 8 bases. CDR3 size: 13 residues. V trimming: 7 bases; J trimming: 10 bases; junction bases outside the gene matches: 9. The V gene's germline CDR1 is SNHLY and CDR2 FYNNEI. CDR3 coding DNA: TGTGCCAGCACATTGACAGGGGTCGCGGAGCAGTTCTTC. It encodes CASTLTGVAEQFF. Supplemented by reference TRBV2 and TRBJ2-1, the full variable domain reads EPEVTQTPSHQVTQMGQEVILRCVPISNHLYFYWYRQILGQKVEFLVSFYNNEISEKSEIFDDQFSVERPDGSNFTLKIRSTKLEDSAMYFCASTLTGVAEQFFGPGTRLTVL.

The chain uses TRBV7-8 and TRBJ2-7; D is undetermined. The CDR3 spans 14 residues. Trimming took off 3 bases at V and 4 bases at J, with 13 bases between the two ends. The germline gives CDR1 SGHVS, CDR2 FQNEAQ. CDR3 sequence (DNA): TGTGCCAGCAGCTTCGCAGAGGTCGCGTACGAGCAGTACTTC. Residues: CASSFAEVAYEQYF.

This CDR3 is CASSSRPSTDTQYF. DNA of the CDR3: TGTGCCAGCAGCTCGCGCCCTAGCACAGATACGCAGTATTTT. J is TRBJ2-3 and V is TRBV7-2; D is unclear. This CDR3 region has 14 residues. V lost 4 bases and J 0 bases, leaving 8 bases between the germline ends. The germline CDR1 and CDR2 sequences are SGHTA and FQGNSA.

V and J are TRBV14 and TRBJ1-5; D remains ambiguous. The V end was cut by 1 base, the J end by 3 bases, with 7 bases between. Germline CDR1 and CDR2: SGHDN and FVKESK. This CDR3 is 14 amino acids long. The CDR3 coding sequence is TGTGCCAGCAGCCAAGCGGGTTACAATCAGCCCCAGCATTTT. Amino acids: CASSQAGYNQPQHF.

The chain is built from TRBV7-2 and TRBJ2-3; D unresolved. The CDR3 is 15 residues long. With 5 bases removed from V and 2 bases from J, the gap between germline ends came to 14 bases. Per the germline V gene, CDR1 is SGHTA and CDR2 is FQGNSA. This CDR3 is CASSRRQVNTDTQYF. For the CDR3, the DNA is TGTGCCAGCAGCCGGCGCCAGGTAAACACAGATACGCAGTATTTT.

CDR3 nucleotides: TGCGCCAGCAGCCGGAGCGGCATTACCTACGAGCAGTACTTC. Translation gives CASSRSGITYEQYF. The J gene is TRBJ2-7, the V gene TRBV4-1; weak D call: TRBD2 (5 bases). Trimming took 4 bases from V and 2 from J, leaving 12 bases between them. The CDR3 runs to 14 residues. Per germline, CDR1 MGHRA and CDR2 YSYEKL.

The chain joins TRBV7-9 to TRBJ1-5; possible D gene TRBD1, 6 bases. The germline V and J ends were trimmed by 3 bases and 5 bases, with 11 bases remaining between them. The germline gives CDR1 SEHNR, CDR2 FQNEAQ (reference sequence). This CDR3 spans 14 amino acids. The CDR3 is CASSFGGLYQPQHF. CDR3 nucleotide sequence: TGTGCCAGCAGCTTTGGGGGCTTATATCAGCCCCAGCATTTT.

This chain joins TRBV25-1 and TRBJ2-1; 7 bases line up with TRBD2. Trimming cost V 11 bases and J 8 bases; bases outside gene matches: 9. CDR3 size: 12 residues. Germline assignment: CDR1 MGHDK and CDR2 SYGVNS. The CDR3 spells CAALGGIDEQFF. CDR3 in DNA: TGTGCCGCTCTGGGGGGGATCGATGAGCAGTTCTTC.

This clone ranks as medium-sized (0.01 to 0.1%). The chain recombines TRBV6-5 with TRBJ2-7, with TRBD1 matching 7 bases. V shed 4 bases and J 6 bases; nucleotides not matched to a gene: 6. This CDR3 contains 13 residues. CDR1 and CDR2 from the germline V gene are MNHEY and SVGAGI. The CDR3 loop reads CASSSDRAGEQYF. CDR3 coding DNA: TGTGCCAGCAGTTCCGACAGGGCAGGCGAGCAGTACTTC.

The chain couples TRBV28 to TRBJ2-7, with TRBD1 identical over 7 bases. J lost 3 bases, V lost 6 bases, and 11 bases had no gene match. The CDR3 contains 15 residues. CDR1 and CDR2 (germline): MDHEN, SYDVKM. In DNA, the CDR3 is TGTGCCAGCAGCCCCCTCGGGACAGCAAACTACGAGCAGTACTTC. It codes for CASSPLGTANYEQYF.

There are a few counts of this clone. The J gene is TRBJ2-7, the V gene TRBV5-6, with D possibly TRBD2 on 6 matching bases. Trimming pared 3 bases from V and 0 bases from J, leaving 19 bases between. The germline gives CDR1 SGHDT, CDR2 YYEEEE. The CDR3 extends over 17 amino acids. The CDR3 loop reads CASSSGWSAGFSYEQYF. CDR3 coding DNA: TGTGCCAGCAGCTCTGGTTGGTCAGCGGGCTTCTCCTACGAGCAGTACTTC.

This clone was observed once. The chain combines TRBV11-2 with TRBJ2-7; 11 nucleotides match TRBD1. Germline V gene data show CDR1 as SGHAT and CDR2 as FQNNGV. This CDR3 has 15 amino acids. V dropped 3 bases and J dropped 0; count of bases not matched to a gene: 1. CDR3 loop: CASSFGTGGSYEQYF. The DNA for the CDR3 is TGTGCCAGCAGCTTCGGGACAGGGGGCTCCTACGAGCAGTACTTC.

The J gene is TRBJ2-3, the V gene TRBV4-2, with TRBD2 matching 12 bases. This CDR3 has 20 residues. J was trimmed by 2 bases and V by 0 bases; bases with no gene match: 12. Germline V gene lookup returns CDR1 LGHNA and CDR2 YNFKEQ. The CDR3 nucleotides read TGTGCCAGCAGCCAAGATGACCACGGTCGACTAGCGGGAGCCACAGATACGCAGTATTTT. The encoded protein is CASSQDDHGRLAGATDTQYF.

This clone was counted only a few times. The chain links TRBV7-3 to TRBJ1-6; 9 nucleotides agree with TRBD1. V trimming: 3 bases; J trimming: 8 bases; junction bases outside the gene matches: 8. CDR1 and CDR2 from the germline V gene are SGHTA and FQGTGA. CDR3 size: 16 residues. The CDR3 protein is CASSLTGGWGHSPLHF. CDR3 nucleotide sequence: TGTGCCAGCAGCTTGACAGGGGGATGGGGGCATTCACCCCTCCACTTT.

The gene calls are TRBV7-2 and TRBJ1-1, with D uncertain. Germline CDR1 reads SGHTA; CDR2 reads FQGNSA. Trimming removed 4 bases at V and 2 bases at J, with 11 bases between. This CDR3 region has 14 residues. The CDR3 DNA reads TGTGCCAGCAGCTACCAGGTGAAAAACACTGAAGCTTTCTTT. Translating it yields CASSYQVKNTEAFF.

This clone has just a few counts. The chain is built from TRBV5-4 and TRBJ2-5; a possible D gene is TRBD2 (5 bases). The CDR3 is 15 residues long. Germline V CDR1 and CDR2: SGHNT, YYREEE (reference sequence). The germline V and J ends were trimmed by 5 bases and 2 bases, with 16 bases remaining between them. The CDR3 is CASRGGPLLQETQYF. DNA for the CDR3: TGTGCCAGCAGGGGCGGGCCGCTCCTACAAGAGACCCAGTACTTC.